One sample yielded the 15 T cell receptor beta chains listed below, sequenced in a study of low-dose radiotherapy and immunotherapy resistance in tumors. Time point indicated: before trial treatment. Alpha- and beta-chain coverage of first-strand cDNA came from TRAV- and TRBV-specific primers. PCR amplification of the TCRs was performed with Phusion for 20 to 25 PCR cycles, and it relied on a constant-region primer together with a V-primer adapter. In TCRdb, the reads were re-called with MiXCR into one record per CDR3 protein. The table records about 82,000 distinct CDR3 sequences, 15% to 20% of them present only once. Source: PBMCs, taken before treatment. The origin of the receptors is a male donor with prostate cancer.

There are many counts of this clonotype. The rearrangement links TRBV29-1 to TRBJ2-2, with no clear D. V lost 3 bases to trimming and J lost 3 bases, with 8 bases between them. The CDR3 is 13 residues long. Germline V gives CDR1 SQVTM, CDR2 ANQGSEA. The CDR3 DNA reads as TGCAGCGTTGACCGGGCCGACACCGGGGAGCTGTTTTTT. Translated, it gives CSVDRADTGELFF.

The table lists this clonotype with many counts. The chain has TRBV29-1 and TRBJ2-7, with TRBD1 identical over 7 bases. J lost 2 bases, V lost 5 bases, and 0 bases had no gene match. There are 11 residues in the CDR3. CDR1 is SQVTM and CDR2 is ANQGSEA in the germline V gene. The CDR3 sequence is CSVRGPYEQYF. CDR3 sequence (DNA): TGCAGCGTTAGGGGGCCCTACGAGCAGTACTTC.

This clonotype has more than one count but fewer than ten. The chain carries TRBV27 and TRBJ2-3, with 12 bases identical to TRBD2. V shed 6 bases, J shed 2 bases, and the junction held 6 bases outside the gene matches. CDR1 and CDR2 (germline): MNHEY, SMNVEV (reference sequence). The CDR3 has 16 residues. Written as DNA, the CDR3 is TGTGCCAGCAGGGGGGGACTAGCGGGCAACACAGATACGCAGTATTTT. Amino acid sequence: CASRGGLAGNTDTQYF.

Ten or more counts support this clonotype. The chain has TRBV5-4 and TRBJ1-2; D not certain. The CDR3 covers 16 residues. Germline loops: CDR1 SGHNT, CDR2 YYREEE (reference sequence). V gave up 0 bases and J gave up 3 bases, with 15 bases separating them. In DNA form, the CDR3 reads TGTGCCAGCAGCTTGGTTATCCAGAGAGAGGACTATGGCTACACCTTC. Translating it yields CASSLVIQREDYGYTF. The variable domain in full, with the rest retrieved from reference TRBV5-4 and TRBJ1-2, is ETGVTQSPTHLIKTRGQQVTLRCSSQSGHNTVSWYQQALGQGPQFIFQYYREEENGRGNFPPRFSGLQFPNYSSELNVNALELDDSALYLCASSLVIQREDYGYTFGSGTRLTVV.

This clonotype was recorded at least ten times. The chain combines TRBV29-1 with TRBJ1-2, with D perhaps matching TRBD1 (5 bases). Germline V CDR1 and CDR2: SQVTM, ANQGSEA. Trimming took 1 base from V and 2 from J, leaving 11 bases between them. CDR3 length: 14 residues. As DNA, the CDR3 is TGCAGCGTTGAAGGGGGGACGTCGAACTATGGCTACACCTTC. This sequence encodes CSVEGGTSNYGYTF.

This clonotype has only one observation. V is TRBV28 and J is TRBJ2-7; TRBD2 is a possible D gene (6 bases). The CDR3 loop spans 14 amino acids. Germline CDR1 and CDR2: MDHEN and SYDVKM. Between the trimmed V and J ends, which lost 3 bases and 6 bases, there was a span of 15 bases. Here the CDR3 reads CASSLGGTRGEQYF. For the CDR3, the DNA is TGTGCCAGCAGTTTGGGCGGGACCAGAGGCGAGCAGTACTTC.

This clonotype was observed at least ten times. This chain uses TRBV20-1 with TRBJ1-2, with a weak D call TRBD1 (5 bases). Germline assignment: CDR1 DFQATT and CDR2 SNEGSKA (reference sequence). The CDR3 sequence is 14 residues long. The V and J ends lost 6 bases and 4 bases respectively, with 18 bases between them. CDR3 in DNA: TGCAGTGCCCCACCCCAGGACACCATCTATGGCTACACCTTC. Protein product: CSAPPQDTIYGYTF.

This clonotype occurred many times. The V gene is TRBV7-2, the J gene TRBJ1-5, with D unresolved. Germline values: CDR1 SGHTA, CDR2 FQGNSA. The V end lost 3 bases, the J end lost 2 bases, and 11 bases lay between the germline ends. The CDR3 is made up of 15 amino acids. CDR3 nucleotide sequence: TGTGCCAGCAGCTTTAACGGTTATCGCAATCAGCCCCAGCATTTT. Amino acid sequence: CASSFNGYRNQPQHF.

This clonotype appeared a few times. The chain recombines TRBV12-3 or TRBV12-4 with TRBJ2-7; no clear D gene. The CDR3 length is 12 residues. V lost 6 bases and J 3 bases, leaving 9 bases between the germline ends. CDR3 region: CASSPTLYEQYF. The CDR3 nucleotides read TGTGCCAGCAGCCCTACTCTCTACGAGCAGTACTTC.

This sequence joins TRBV27 and TRBJ2-7; tentatively, D is TRBD2 (5 bases). V was clipped by 0 bases and J by 0 bases, with 12 bases between them. The CDR3 consists of 16 residues. The V gene's germline CDR1 is MNHEY and CDR2 SMNVEV (reference sequence). The CDR3 is CASSLSDGEYSYEQYF. The CDR3 DNA reads TGTGCCAGCAGTTTATCGGACGGGGAGTACTCCTACGAGCAGTACTTC.

This clonotype occurred many times. The rearrangement uses TRBV20-1 and TRBJ1-2, with D possibly being TRBD1 (5 bases). The V gene's germline CDR1 is DFQATT and CDR2 SNEGSKA (reference sequence). The CDR3 is 11 residues long. Trimming stripped 3 bases from V and 9 bases from J, with 11 bases between. The CDR3: CSASPQGRYTF. CDR3 DNA: TGCAGTGCTAGCCCCCAGGGCCGCTACACCTTC.

The V and J genes are TRBV7-9 and TRBJ1-1; D may be TRBD1 (5 bases). V was trimmed by 5 bases and J by 4 bases, leaving 14 bases between them. This CDR3 comprises 14 residues. The germline CDR1 and CDR2 sequences are SEHNR and FQNEAQ (reference sequence). DNA of the CDR3: TGTGCCAGCAGCCCATACGGGCAGGGCACTGAAGCTTTCTTT. It is translated as CASSPYGQGTEAFF. Full variable domain (rest looked up from reference TRBV7-9 and TRBJ1-1): DTGVSQNPRHKITKRGQNVTFRCDPISEHNRLYWYRQTLGQGPEFLTYFQNEAQLEKSRLLSDRFSAERPKGSFSTLEIQRTEQGDSAMYLCASSPYGQGTEAFFGQGTRLTVV.

This sequence joins TRBV28 and TRBJ2-7; 7 nucleotides agree with TRBD1. The CDR3 totals 12 residues. V was pared by 11 bases and J by 4 bases, with 8 bases of the junction left unmatched. Per germline, CDR1 MDHEN and CDR2 SYDVKM. CDR3 coding DNA: TGTGCCCTGGGGGACAGTCAATACGAGCAGTACTTC. Residues: CALGDSQYEQYF.

This clonotype was picked up many times. The chain combines TRBV21-1 with TRBJ1-4; TRBD1 reflects the table's D call only, with no check against the DNA. TRBV21-1 is termed a pseudogene. CDR3 length: 17 residues. The CDR3 loop reads CASSPRPWRPLSEKLFF. In DNA form, the CDR3 reads TGTGCCAGCAGCCCCCGTCCCTGGCGACCGTTAAGTGAAAAACTGTTTTTT.

This clonotype was picked up many times. CDR3 amino acids: CASSLAPGGDLYGYTF. CDR3 sequence (DNA): TGCGCCAGCAGCTTGGCCCCCGGGGGAGATCTCTATGGCTACACCTTC. V usage is TRBV5-1 and J usage is TRBJ1-2; the D gene is possibly TRBD1 (5 bases). Germline V gene data show CDR1 as SGHRS and CDR2 as YFSETQ. Trimming stripped 0 bases from V and 4 bases from J, with 16 bases between. This CDR3 is 16 amino acids long.